These T cell receptor beta chains were read from a single sample in a study of blood T cell repertoires in COVID-19. Some clones are missing from TCRdb's copy, which holds only in-frame ones; the method was immunoSEQ multiplex PCR. The data show 20,000 to 25,000 clones, with roughly 84% seen just once and 3.2% held by the top ten. Sequenced sample: peripheral blood. Receptors were obtained from a man aged 40-49 years with acute or convalescent COVID-19. CDR3s include the opening cysteine and the closing phenylalanine or tryptophan.

CDR3aa	j_gene	v_gene
CASSATRDNEQFF	TRBJ2-1	TRBV18
CASSTGGYRGRSGTEAFF	TRBJ1-1	TRBV14
CASSPRPGHYEQYF	TRBJ2-7	TRBV27
CASSSRGRNSPLHF	TRBJ1-6	TRBV27
CASSPNRQGAYGYTF	TRBJ1-2	TRBV3-1/TRBV3-2
CASSPSTGSGANVLTF	TRBJ2-6	TRBV11-3
CSVDPGSTDTQYF	TRBJ2-3	TRBV29-1
CASIDGTGGRGDTQYF	TRBJ2-3	TRBV6-1
CASSPVSADAYEQYF	TRBJ2-7	TRBV18
CASSPRQGVGYTF	TRBJ1-2	TRBV12-3/TRBV12-4
CASSEYFSPDTQYF	TRBJ2-3	TRBV25-1
CASSLSGLGEQFF	TRBJ2-1	TRBV19
CASSFTLGPYEQYF	TRBJ2-7	TRBV7-9
CASSEMGQGNQPQHF	TRBJ1-5	TRBV6-1
CASSSGTGGLSGNEKLFF	TRBJ1-4	TRBV19
CASSPWGSGRPNEQFF	TRBJ2-1	TRBV5-8
CASSLAGGLRDTQYF	TRBJ2-3	TRBV19
CASSAGTGWHSPLHF	TRBJ1-6	TRBV2
CASSMEARSSYEQYF	TRBJ2-7	TRBV19
CAWRISSGPYGYTF	TRBJ1-2	TRBV30
CASRTGLAGQETQYF	TRBJ2-5	TRBV2
CAISLGTGVAGELFF	TRBJ2-2	TRBV10-3
CASSLVLPSDTQYF	TRBJ2-3	TRBV7-2
CASSLREGADTGELFF	TRBJ2-2	TRBV9
CASVQGIYGYTF	TRBJ1-2	TRBV2
CACNLAASVEQYF	TRBJ2-7	TRBV30
CASSLRGLRNTEAFF	TRBJ1-1	TRBV5-6
CAISTTGGHSNTEAFF	TRBJ1-1	TRBV10-3
CASSPRQGAYEQYF	TRBJ2-7	TRBV5-1
CAISESTGGARDEQYF	TRBJ2-7	TRBV10-3
CASSYSGQGAYEQYF	TRBJ2-7	TRBV6-6
CASSSGTGAYEQYF	TRBJ2-7	TRBV3-1/TRBV3-2
CASSSLTGTYEQYF	TRBJ2-7	TRBV6-2/TRBV6-3
CATKVRAGDNEQFF	TRBJ2-1	TRBV15
CATSDTGTNSYEQYF	TRBJ2-7	TRBV24-1
CASSRQGAREQYF	TRBJ2-7	TRBV6-6
CASSSSRSSRYEQYF	TRBJ2-7	TRBV6-5
CASSLASGGSNTGELFF	TRBJ2-2	TRBV5-4
CASGPAGGSNQPQHF	TRBJ1-5	TRBV12-5
CASRAGAGTGELFF	TRBJ2-2	TRBV2
CASSQGTSGEQYF	TRBJ2-7	TRBV3-1/TRBV3-2
CASSLRTGAGYTF	TRBJ1-2	TRBV5-4
CASSPQQGIGETQYF	TRBJ2-5	TRBV27
CASSRQGYNEQFF	TRBJ2-1	TRBV7-3
CASSRGGLSGNTIYF	TRBJ1-3	TRBV7-9
CASSSDSSYNEQFF	TRBJ2-1	TRBV7-8
CASSQGVTPIGETQYF	TRBJ2-5	TRBV3-1/TRBV3-2
CASSEGTSGNEQFF	TRBJ2-1	TRBV2
CASSLASGIYNEQFF	TRBJ2-1	TRBV5-1
CASSRTSGVRDTQYF	TRBJ2-3	TRBV6-5
CASSLDRGRQYF	TRBJ2-7	TRBV6-5
CASSLLGDAGELFF	TRBJ2-2	TRBV7-3
CASSELDRFSPISGNTIYF	TRBJ1-3	TRBV10-2
CATSKLQGAQTEAFF	TRBJ1-1	TRBV15